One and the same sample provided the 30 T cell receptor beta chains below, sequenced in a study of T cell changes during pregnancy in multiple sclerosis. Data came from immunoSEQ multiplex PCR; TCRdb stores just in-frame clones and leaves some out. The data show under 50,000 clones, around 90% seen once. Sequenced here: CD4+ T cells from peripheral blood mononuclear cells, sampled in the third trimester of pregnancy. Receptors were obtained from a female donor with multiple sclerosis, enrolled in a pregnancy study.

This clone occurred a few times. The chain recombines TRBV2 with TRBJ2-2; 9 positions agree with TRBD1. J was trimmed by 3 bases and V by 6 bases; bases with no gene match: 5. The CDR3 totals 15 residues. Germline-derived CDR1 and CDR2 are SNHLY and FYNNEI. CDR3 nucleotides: TGTGCCAGCAGGGAGGGACAGGGTTACACCGGGGAGCTGTTTTTT. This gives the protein CASREGQGYTGELFF. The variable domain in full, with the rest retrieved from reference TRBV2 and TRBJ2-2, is EPEVTQTPSHQVTQMGQEVILRCVPISNHLYFYWYRQILGQKVEFLVSFYNNEISEKSEIFDDQFSVERPDGSNFTLKIRSTKLEDSAMYFCASREGQGYTGELFFGEGSRLTVL.

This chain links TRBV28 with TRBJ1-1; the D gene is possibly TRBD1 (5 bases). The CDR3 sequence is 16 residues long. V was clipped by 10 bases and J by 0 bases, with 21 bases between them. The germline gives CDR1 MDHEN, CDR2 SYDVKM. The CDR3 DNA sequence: TGTGCCACCAAAATAGGTAGGGGCTCCATGAACACTGAAGCTTTCTTT. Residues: CATKIGRGSMNTEAFF.

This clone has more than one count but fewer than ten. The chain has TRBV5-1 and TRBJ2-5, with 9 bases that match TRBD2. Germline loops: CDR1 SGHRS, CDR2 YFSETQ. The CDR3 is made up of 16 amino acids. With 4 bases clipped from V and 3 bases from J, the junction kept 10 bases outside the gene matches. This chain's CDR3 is CASSRGGVAGEETQYF. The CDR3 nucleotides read TGCGCCAGCAGCCGGGGGGGAGTAGCGGGAGAAGAGACCCAGTACTTC.

The CDR3 loop is CASSPTGTSGTYEQYF. CDR3 nucleotides: TGTGCCAGCAGCCCAACCGGGACTAGCGGGACCTACGAGCAGTACTTC. The rearrangement links TRBV5-6 to TRBJ2-7; 13 nucleotides line up with TRBD2. This CDR3 contains 16 residues. CDR1 and CDR2 from the germline V gene are SGHDT and YYEEEE. The V segment lost 4 bases and the J segment 2 bases; nucleotides outside the gene matches: 6.

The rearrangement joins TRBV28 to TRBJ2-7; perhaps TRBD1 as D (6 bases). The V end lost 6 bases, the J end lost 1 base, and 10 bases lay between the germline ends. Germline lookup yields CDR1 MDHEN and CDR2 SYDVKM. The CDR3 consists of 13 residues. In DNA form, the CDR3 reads TGTGCCAGCAGGGACAGTTTATCCTACGAGCAGTACTTC. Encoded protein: CASRDSLSYEQYF.

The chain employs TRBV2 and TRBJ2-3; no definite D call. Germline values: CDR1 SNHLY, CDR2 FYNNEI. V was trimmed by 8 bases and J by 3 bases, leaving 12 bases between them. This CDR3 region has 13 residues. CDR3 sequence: CASSRVETDTQYF. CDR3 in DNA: TGTGCCAGCTCACGGGTTGAGACAGATACGCAGTATTTT.

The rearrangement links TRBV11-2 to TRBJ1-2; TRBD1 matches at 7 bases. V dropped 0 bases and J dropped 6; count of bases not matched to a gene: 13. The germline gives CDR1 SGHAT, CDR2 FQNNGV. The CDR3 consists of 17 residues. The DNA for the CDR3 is TGTGCCAGCAGCTTAGACTCTTTTGGTACAGGGGCAGATGGCTACACCTTC. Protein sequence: CASSLDSFGTGADGYTF.

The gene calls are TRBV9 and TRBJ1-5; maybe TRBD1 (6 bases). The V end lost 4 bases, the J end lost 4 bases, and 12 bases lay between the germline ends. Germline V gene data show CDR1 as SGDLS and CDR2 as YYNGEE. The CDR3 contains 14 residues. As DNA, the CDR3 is TGTGCCAGCAGCCCTCGGACAGAAAATCAGCCCCAGCATTTT. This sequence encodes CASSPRTENQPQHF. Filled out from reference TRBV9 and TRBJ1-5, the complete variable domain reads DSGVTQTPKHLITATGQRVTLRCSPRSGDLSVYWYQQSLDQGLQFLIQYYNGEERAKGNILERFSAQQFPDLHSELNLSSLELGDSALYFCASSPRTENQPQHFGDGTRLSIL.

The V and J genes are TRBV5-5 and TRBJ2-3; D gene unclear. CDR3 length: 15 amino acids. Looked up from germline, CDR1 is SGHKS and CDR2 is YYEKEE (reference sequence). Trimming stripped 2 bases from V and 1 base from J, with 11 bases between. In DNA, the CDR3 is TGTGCCAGCAGCTTAGAGTTACCTCGCACAGATACGCAGTATTTT. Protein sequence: CASSLELPRTDTQYF.

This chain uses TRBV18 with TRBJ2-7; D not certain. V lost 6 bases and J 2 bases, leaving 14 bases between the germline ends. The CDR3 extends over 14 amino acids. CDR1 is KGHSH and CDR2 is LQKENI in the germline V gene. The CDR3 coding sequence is TGTGCCAGCTCTCCCAGCGCCCTAACCTACGAGCAGTACTTC. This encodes CASSPSALTYEQYF.

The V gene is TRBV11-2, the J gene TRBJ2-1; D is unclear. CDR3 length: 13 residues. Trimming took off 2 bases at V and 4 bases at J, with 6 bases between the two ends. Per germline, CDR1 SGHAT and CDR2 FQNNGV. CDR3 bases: TGTGCCAGCAGCTTATATTCGTACAATGAGCAGTTCTTC. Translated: CASSLYSYNEQFF.

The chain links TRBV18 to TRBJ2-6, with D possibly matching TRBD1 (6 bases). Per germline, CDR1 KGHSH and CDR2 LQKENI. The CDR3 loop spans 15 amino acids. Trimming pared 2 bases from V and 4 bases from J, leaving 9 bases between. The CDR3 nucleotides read TGTGCCAGCTCACCAGGGGGCGCAGGGGCCAACGTCCTGACTTTC. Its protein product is CASSPGGAGANVLTF.

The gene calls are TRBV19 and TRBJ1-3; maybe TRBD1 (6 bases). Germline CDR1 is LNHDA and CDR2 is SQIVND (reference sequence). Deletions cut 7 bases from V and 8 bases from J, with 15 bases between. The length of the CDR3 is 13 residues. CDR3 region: CASKPDRGDTIYF. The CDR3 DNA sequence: TGTGCCAGTAAACCGGACAGAGGAGACACCATATATTTT.

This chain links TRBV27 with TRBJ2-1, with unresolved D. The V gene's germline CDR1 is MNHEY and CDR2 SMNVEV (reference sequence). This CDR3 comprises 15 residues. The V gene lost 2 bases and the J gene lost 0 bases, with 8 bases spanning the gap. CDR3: CASSLGTGSYNEQFF. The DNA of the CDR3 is TGTGCCAGCAGTTTAGGTACTGGCTCCTACAATGAGCAGTTCTTC.

Here the CDR3 reads CASRWTGASEQFF. For the CDR3, the DNA is TGCGCCAGCAGGTGGACAGGGGCCTCAGAGCAGTTCTTC. The V call is TRBV5-1, the J call TRBJ2-1; 9 bases align to TRBD1. CDR1 and CDR2 from the germline V gene are SGHRS and YFSETQ. This CDR3 has 13 residues. V lost 5 bases and J lost 10; bases outside the gene matches: 7. The complete variable domain, with remaining parts taken from reference TRBV5-1 and TRBJ2-1, reads KAGVTQTPRYLIKTRGQQVTLSCSPISGHRSVSWYQQTPGQGLQFLFEYFSETQRNKGNFPGRFSGRQFSNSRSEMNVSTLELGDSALYLCASRWTGASEQFFGPGTRLTVL.

The CDR3 loop is CASSVQTGNTIYF. The CDR3 DNA follows: TGTGCCAGCAGTGTACAAACTGGAAACACCATATATTTT. The rearrangement uses TRBV2 and TRBJ1-3; D unresolved. V lost 4 bases, J lost 2 bases, and 6 bases lay in between. Per germline, CDR1 SNHLY and CDR2 FYNNEI. The length of the CDR3 is 13 residues.

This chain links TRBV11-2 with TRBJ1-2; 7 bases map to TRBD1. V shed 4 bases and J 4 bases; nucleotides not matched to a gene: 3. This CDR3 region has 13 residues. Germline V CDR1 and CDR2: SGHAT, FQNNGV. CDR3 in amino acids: CASSSGQIYGYTF. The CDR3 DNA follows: TGTGCCAGCAGCTCGGGACAGATCTATGGCTACACCTTC.

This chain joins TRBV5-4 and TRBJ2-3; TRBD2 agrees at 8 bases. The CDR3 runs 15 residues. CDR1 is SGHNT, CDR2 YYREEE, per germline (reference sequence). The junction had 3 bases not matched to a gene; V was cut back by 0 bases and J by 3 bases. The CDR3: CASSLERENTDTQYF. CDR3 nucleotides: TGTGCCAGCAGCTTGGAGCGGGAGAATACAGATACGCAGTATTTT.

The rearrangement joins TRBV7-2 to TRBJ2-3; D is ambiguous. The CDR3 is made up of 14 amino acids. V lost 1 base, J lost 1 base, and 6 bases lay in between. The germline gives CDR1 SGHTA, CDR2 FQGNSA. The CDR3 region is CASSLVPGTDTQYF. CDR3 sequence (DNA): TGTGCCAGCAGCTTAGTTCCGGGCACAGATACGCAGTATTTT.

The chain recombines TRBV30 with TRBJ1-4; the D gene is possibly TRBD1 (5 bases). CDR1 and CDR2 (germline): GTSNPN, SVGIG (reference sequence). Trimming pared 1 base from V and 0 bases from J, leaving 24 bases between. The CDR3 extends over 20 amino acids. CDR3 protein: CAWSASIGHTADSTNEKLFF. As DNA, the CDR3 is TGTGCCTGGAGTGCCTCTATAGGACACACGGCGGATTCAACTAATGAAAAACTGTTTTTT.

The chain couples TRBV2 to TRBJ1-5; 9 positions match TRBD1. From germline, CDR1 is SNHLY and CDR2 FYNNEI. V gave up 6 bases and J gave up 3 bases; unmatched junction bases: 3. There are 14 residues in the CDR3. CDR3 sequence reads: CASSRTGDNQPQHF. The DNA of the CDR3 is TGTGCCAGCAGCCGGACAGGGGACAATCAGCCCCAGCATTTT.

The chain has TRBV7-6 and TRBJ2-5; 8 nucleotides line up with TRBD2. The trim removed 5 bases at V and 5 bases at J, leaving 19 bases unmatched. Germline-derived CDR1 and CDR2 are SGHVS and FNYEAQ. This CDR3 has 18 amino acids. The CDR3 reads CASSLYPFPGLGSETQYF. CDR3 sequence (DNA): TGTGCCAGCAGCCTCTACCCCTTCCCGGGACTAGGAAGCGAGACCCAGTACTTC.

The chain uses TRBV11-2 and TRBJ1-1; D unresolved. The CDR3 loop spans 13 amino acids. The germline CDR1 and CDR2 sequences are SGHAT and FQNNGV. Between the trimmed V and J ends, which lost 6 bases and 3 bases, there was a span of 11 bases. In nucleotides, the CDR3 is TGTGCCAGCAGTTATACAGAAGACACTGAAGCTTTCTTT. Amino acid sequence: CASSYTEDTEAFF.

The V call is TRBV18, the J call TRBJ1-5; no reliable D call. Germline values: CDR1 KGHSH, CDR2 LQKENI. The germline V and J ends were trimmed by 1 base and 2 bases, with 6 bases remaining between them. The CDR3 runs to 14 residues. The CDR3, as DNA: TGTGCCAGCTCACCACAATCCGGCAATCAGCCCCAGCATTTT. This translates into CASSPQSGNQPQHF.

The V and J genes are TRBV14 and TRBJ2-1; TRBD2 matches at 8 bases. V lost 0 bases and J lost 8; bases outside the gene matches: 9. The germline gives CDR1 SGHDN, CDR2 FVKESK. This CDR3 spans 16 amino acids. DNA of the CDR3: TGTGCCAGCAGCCAAGAAGGGGGACTAGGTTACGATGAGCAGTTCTTC. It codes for CASSQEGGLGYDEQFF.

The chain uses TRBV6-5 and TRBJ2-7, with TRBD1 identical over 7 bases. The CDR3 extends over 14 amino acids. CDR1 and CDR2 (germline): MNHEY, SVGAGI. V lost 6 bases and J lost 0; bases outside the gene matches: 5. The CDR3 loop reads CASRNRGVSYEQYF. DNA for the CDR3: TGTGCCAGCAGGAACAGGGGTGTCTCCTACGAGCAGTACTTC.

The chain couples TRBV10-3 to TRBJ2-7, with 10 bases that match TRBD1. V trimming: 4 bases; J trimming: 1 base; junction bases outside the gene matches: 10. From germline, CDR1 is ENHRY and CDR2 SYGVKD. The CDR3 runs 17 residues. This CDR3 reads CAISAGQGRTQSYEQYF. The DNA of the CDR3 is TGTGCCATCAGTGCGGGACAGGGGCGAACCCAATCCTACGAGCAGTACTTC.

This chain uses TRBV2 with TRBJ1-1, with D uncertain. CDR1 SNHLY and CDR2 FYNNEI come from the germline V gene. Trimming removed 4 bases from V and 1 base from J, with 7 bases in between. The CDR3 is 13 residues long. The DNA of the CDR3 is TGTGCCAGCAGTGCTCAGGAGAACACTGAAGCTTTCTTT. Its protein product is CASSAQENTEAFF.

This CDR3 is CASSISRTVYNEQFF. CDR3 coding DNA: TGTGCCAGTAGTATTTCTCGGACAGTTTACAATGAGCAGTTCTTC. The chain is built from TRBV19 and TRBJ2-1; D possibly corresponds to TRBD1 (6 bases). V was shortened by 3 bases and J by 4 bases, with 13 bases between the two germline ends. Germline assignment: CDR1 LNHDA and CDR2 SQIVND (reference sequence). This CDR3 is 15 amino acids long. The entire variable domain, with the rest obtained from reference TRBV19 and TRBJ2-1, is as follows: DGGITQSPKYLFRKEGQNVTLSCEQNLNHDAMYWYRQDPGQGLRLIYYSQIVNDFQKGDIAEGYSVSREKKESFPLTVTSAQKNPTAFYLCASSISRTVYNEQFFGPGTRLTVL.

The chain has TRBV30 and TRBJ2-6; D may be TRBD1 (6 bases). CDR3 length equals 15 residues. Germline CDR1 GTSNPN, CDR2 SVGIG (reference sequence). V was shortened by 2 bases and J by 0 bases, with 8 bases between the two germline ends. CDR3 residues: CAWSTGLSGANVLTF. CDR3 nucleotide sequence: TGTGCCTGGAGTACAGGGCTCTCTGGGGCCAACGTCCTGACTTTC.